This note documents a single T cell receptor (beta chain) sequence. CDR3 length: 17 residues. In germline, CDR1 is MDHEN, CDR2 SYDVKM. After removal of 5 bases from V and 4 bases from J, the junction contained 14 bases not matched to a gene. The sample is drawn from a study of blood T cell repertoires in COVID-19. Study-level background: There were acute and convalescent COVID-19 samples, and they came from the United States, Italy and Spain. Nucleic acid was either cDNA or gDNA, and it came from T cells, B-cell-depleted T cells, or PBMCs.

Per the original data handling: Amplification of reference gene primers provided the estimated nucleated cell counts. Data came from immunoSEQ multiplex PCR; TCRdb stores just in-frame clones and leaves some out. Clone size and V and J calls were adopted from that table, with D and trimming inferred from the DNA. The table has 200,000 to 250,000 clones, about 90% seen once. This clonotype was sampled from a woman in her forties or fifties with acute COVID-19. Sequenced: PBMCs or T cells enriched from blood (not recorded which). The rearrangement joins TRBV28 to TRBJ2-3; 8 nucleotides align to TRBD2. The CDR3 here is CASSLGGSGSFPDTQYF. CDR3 DNA sequence: TGTGCCAGCAGTCTCGGGGGCAGCGGGAGTTTCCCAGATACGCAGTATTTT.